This section outlines one T cell receptor (beta chain) sequence together with its context. These data come from a study of blood T cell repertoires in COVID-19. Only in-frame clones appear in the TCRdb table, and some are missing; sequencing was by immunoSEQ multiplex PCR. The sample has 210,000 or so clones, 70% to 90% seen once. The germline V gene has CDR1 SQVTM and CDR2 ANQGSEA. This CDR3 is 12 amino acids long. V dropped 7 bases and J dropped 3 bases, with 13 bases sitting between them. The J gene is TRBJ2-7, the V gene TRBV29-1; D is undetermined. The source material was PBMCs or T cells enriched from blood (not recorded which). The sequence derives from a man aged 25 to 40 who had recovered from COVID-19. CDR3: CSGGQDDYEQYF. Here the CDR3 DNA reads TGCAGCGGCGGCCAAGACGACTACGAGCAGTACTTC.